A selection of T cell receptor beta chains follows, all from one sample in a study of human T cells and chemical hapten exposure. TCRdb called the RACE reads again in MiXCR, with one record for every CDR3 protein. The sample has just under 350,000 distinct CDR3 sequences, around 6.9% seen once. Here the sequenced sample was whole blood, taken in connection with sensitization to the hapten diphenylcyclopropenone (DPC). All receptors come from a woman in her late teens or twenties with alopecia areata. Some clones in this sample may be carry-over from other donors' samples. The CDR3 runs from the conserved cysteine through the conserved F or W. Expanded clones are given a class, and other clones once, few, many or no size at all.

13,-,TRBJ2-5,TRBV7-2,CASSLSQGRTQYF
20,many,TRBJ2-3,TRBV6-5,CASSYSTGFSGQGYPDTQYF
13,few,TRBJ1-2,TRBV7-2,CASSPDREGGYTF
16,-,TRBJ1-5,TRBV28,CASSWGRGISNQPQHF
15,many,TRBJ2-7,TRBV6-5,CASSLLQGASYEQYF
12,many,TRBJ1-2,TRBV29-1,CSVGDRDYGYTF
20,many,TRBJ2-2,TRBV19,CASIRGLRQGRGASTGELFF
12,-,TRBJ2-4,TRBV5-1,CASSLGQGIQYF
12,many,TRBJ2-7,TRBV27,CASSSVGYEQYF
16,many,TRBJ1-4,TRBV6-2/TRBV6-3,CASTPYPTGLREKLFF
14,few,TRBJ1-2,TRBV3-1,CASSQGEARGGYTF
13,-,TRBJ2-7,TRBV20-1,CSARGTARGEQYF
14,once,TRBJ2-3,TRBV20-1,CSARDGLSTDTQYF
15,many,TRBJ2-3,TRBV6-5,CASSYRAGGPDTQYF
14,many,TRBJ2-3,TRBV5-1,CASSLGQETDTQYF
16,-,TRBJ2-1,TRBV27,CASSPHGGGQKNEQFF
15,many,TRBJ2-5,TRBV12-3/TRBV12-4,CASSFSAGPQETQYF
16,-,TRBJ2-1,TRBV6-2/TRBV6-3,CASSYSKSGVYNEQFF
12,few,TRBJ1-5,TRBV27,CASQTGFQPQHF
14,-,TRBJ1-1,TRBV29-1,CSVLVLTGGDEAFF
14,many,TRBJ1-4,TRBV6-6,CASSYSEGAEKLFF
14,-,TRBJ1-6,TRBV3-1,CASSQVEADSPLHF
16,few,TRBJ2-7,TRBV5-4,CASSLPTGGLAGEQYF
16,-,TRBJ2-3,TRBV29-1,CSVPTTTGISTDTQYF
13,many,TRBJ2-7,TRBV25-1,CASGRDRAYEQYF
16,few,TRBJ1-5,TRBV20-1,CSARDRSRKDNQPQHF
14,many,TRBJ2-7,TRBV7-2,CASSFGTETYEQYF
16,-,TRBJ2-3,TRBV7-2,CASSLGPVSNRDTQYF
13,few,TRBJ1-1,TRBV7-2,CASSTSVNTEAFF
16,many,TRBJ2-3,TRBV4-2,CASSQDEAGGADTQYF
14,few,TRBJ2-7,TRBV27,CASSANGGTYEQYF
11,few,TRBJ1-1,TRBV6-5,CATGQGSEAFF
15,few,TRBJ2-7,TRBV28,CASSRPGGGQTIQYF
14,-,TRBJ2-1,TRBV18,CASSAGPNHNEQFF
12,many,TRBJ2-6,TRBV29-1,CSATYGANVLTF
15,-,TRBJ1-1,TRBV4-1,CASSQRQLMNTEAFF
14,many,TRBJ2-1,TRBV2,CATSQGASSNEQFF
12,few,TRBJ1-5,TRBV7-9,CASSSRGTTQHF
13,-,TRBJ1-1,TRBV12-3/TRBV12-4,CASSRQQNTEAFF
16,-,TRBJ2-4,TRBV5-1,CASSLIAPRTENIQYF
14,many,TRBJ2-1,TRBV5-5,CASSLLTSYNEQFF
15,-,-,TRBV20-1,CSARDVAAGKNIQFF
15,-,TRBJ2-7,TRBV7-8,CASSLEEGMGYEQYF
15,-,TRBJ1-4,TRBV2,CASRADRDGGEKLFF
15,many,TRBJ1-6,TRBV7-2,CASSFAIQDNSPLHF
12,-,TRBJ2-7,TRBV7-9,CASTGSAYEQYF
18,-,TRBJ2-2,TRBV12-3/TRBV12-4,CASSLPGLAVPNTGELFF
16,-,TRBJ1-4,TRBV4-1,CASSQGAGTGGEKLFF